This paragraph covers one TCR beta chain sequence. Its antigen specificity is not known. Qualities for individual bases were not recorded, and no much larger clone is one base off. The CDR3 covers 12 residues, taking in both the cysteine and the phenylalanine. The DNA shown is the 36-base CDR3, in frame from base 1. CDR1 WSHSY and CDR2 SAAADI are derived from the germline V gene. V loses 10 bases of germline sequence and J loses 1 base, and the interval between the two ends is 10 bases. The data belong to a study of OX40 agonist ivuxolimab in advanced cancers. General notes on the study: The costimulatory receptor OX40 (CD134) was targeted by ivuxolimab, a fully human IgG2 agonistic monoclonal antibody. Intravenous ivuxolimab was administered to patients every 2 weeks at six dose levels: 0.01, 0.1, 0.3, 1.5, 3 and 10 mg/kg. Of the 50 to 55 dose-escalation patients, hepatocellular carcinoma was present in 19, melanoma in around 15, renal cell carcinoma in 9 and head and neck cancer in 9. The dose-escalation cohort was almost 85% male with a mean age of around 64 years, ranging from about 23 to 85. Patients were allowed to have had prior anti-PD-1, anti-PD-L1 or anti-CTLA-4 therapy, and 40% to 45% of the dose-escalation patients had been treated with checkpoint inhibitors. Partial responses were achieved by three dose-escalation patients, of whom one had hepatocellular carcinoma and two had cutaneous melanoma. Peripheral TCRbeta sequencing aimed to test whether ivuxolimab altered TCR sequence diversity and caused clonal T-cell expansion. The paper reports the monotherapy dose-escalation portion (N = 52 patients) of the phase I ivuxolimab trial. The study at large found these results: The antigen specificity of the clonally expanded peripheral T cells was not determined. Low levels of normalized T-cell clonal expansion were also seen in some patients who did not respond. After ivuxolimab, expanded clones were on average more numerous among CD8+ T cells than among CD4+ T cells. Partial responders in the 0.1-3.0 mg/kg groups had among the lowest normalized peripheral clonal expansion, especially among CD8+ T cells. At doses of 0.1 to 3.0 mg/kg, clonal expansion of both CD4+ and CD8+ T cells in blood was seen between baseline and week 6.

For sequencing of the TCRbeta CDR3 region, genomic DNA was extracted from the sorted cells. The immunoSEQ Assay was used for sequencing of TCRbeta CDR3 regions. TCRdb stores this immuneACCESS table with in-frame sequences only. Part of the clones is absent; in the studies checked, under half of the shortfall reflects unresolved V genes, and no reason is known for the rest. A total of tens of thousands of clones appear in this sample, roughly 90% of them only once. Clones ranked in the top ten supply 4.5% to 6% of the sample. The trial excluded patients who had a history of autoimmune disease or were on systemic immunosuppression. Peripheral blood for TCR sequencing was collected from all dose cohorts at baseline, on cycle 4 day 1, and on cycle 7 day 1. The samples were taken from a phase I, first-in-human, multicenter, open-label dose-escalation trial of ivuxolimab. Adults with locally advanced or metastatic head and neck squamous cell, hepatocellular, melanoma or renal cell carcinoma were enrolled in the trial. CD4+ and CD8+ T cells were sorted separately from peripheral blood before TCR sequencing.

Recombination linked TRBV10-2 to TRBJ1-1; the D gene is not confidently resolved. The source of this sequence is an adult with an advanced solid tumor such as melanoma, head and neck, liver or kidney cancer. Sample: CD4+ or CD8+ T cells sorted from blood, taken in a trial of the OX40 agonist ivuxolimab. The CDR3 loop reads CATRWGNTEAFF. The DNA sequence is given as TGCGCCACCCGTTGGGGGAACACTGAAGCTTTCTTT.